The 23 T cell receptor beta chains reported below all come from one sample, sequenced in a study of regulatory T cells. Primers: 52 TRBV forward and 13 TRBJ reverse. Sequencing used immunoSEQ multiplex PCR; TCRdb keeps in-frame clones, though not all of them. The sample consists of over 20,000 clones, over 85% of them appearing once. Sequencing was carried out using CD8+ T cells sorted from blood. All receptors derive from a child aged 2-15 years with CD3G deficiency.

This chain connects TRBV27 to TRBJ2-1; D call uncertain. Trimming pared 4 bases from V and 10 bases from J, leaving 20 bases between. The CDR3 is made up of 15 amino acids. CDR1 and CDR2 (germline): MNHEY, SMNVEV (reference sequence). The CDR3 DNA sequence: TGTGCCAGCAGTTCCTCATCCTCTGGTCGAGAAGAGCAGTTCTTC. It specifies CASSSSSSGREEQFF.

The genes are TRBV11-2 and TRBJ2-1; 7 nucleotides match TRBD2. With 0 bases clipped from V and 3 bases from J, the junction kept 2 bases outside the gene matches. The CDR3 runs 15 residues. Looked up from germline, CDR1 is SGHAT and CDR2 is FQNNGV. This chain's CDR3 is CASSLDLADYNEQFF. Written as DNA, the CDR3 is TGTGCCAGCAGCTTAGATCTAGCGGACTACAATGAGCAGTTCTTC.

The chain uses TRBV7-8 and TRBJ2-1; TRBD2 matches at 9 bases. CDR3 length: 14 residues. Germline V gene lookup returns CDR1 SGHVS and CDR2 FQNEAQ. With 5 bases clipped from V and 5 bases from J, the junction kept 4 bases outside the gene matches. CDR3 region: CASSPGLADNEQFF. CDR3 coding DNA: TGTGCCAGCAGCCCGGGACTAGCTGACAATGAGCAGTTCTTC. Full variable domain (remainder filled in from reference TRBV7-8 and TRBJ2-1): GAGVSQSPRYKVAKRGQDVALRCDPISGHVSLFWYQQALGQGPEFLTYFQNEAQLDKSGLPSDRFFAERPEGSVSTLKIQRTQQEDSAVYLCASSPGLADNEQFFGPGTRLTVL.

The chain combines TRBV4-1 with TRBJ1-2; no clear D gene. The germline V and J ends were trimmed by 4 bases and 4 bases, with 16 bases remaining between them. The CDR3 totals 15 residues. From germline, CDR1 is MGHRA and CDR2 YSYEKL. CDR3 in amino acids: CASSRLPGEFYGYTF. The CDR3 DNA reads TGCGCCAGCAGCCGCCTGCCCGGGGAGTTCTATGGCTACACCTTC.

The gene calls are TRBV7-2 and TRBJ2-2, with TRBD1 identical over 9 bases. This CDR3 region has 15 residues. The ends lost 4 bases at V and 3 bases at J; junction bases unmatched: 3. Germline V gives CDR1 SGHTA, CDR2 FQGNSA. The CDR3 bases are TGTGCCAGCAGCTGGACAGGGGAGGACACCGGGGAGCTGTTTTTT. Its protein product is CASSWTGEDTGELFF.

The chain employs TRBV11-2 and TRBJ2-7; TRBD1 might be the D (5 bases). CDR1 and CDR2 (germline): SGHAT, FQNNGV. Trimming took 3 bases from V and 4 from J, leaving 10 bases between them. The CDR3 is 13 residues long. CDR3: CASSLGPGYEQYF. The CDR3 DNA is TGTGCCAGCAGCTTGGGGCCAGGTTACGAGCAGTACTTC.

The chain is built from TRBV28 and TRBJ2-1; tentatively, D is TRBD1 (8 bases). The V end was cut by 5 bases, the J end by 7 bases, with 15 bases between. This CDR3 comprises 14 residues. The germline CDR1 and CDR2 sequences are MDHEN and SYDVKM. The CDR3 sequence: CASSRPQGGNEQFF. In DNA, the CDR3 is TGTGCCAGCAGTCGGCCACAGGGGGGGAATGAGCAGTTCTTC.

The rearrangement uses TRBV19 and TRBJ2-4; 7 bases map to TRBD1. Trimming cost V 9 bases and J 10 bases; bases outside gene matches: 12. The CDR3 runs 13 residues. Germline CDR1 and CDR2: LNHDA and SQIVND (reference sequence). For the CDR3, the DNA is TGTGCCAGCTCCCTTAGACAGGGCTATATTCAGTACTTC. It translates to CASSLRQGYIQYF.

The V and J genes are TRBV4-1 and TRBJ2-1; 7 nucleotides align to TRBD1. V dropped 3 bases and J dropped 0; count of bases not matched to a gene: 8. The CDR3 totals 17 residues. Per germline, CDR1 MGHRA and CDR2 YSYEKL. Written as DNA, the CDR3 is TGCGCCAGCAGCCATCTTCCGGGACAGAGCTCCTACAATGAGCAGTTCTTC. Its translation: CASSHLPGQSSYNEQFF.

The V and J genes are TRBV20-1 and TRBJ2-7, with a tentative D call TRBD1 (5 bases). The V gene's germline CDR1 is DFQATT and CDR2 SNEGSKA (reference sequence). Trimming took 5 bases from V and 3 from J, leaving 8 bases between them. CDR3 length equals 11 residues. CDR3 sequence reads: CSALDSYEQYF. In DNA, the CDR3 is TGCAGTGCTTTAGACAGCTACGAGCAGTACTTC.

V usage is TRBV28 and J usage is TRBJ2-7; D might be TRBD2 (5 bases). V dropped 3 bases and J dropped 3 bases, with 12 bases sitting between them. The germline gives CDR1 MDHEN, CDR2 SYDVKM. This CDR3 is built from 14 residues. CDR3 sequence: CASSLSASSYEQYF. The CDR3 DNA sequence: TGTGCCAGCAGTTTGTCGGCTAGCAGCTACGAGCAGTACTTC.

CDR3 region: CASSHSGGFDEKLFF. CDR3 nucleotides: TGTGCCAGCAGCCACTCAGGGGGCTTTGATGAAAAACTGTTTTTT. This rearrangement joins TRBV28 to TRBJ1-4; 8 nucleotides match TRBD1. The CDR3 covers 15 residues. Looked up from germline, CDR1 is MDHEN and CDR2 is SYDVKM. Trimming cost V 6 bases and J 6 bases; bases outside gene matches: 9.

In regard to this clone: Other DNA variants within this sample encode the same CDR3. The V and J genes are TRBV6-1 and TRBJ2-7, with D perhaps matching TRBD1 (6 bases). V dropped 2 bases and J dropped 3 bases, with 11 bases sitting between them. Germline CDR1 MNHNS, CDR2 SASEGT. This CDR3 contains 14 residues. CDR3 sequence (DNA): TGTGCCAGCAGTGAACTGGACAGCTACTACGAGCAGTACTTC. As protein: CASSELDSYYEQYF.

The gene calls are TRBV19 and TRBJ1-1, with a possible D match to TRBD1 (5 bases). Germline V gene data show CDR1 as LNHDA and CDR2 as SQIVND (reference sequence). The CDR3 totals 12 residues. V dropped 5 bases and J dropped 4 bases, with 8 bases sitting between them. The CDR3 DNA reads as TGTGCCAGTAGTCCAGGGCCCACTGAAGCTTTCTTT. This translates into CASSPGPTEAFF.

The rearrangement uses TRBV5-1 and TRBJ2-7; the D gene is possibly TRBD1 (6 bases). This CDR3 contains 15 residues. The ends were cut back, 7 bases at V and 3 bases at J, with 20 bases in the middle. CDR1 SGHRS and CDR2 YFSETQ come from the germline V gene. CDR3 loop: CASQTGYGSDYEQYF. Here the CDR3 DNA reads TGCGCCAGCCAAACAGGGTACGGTTCTGACTACGAGCAGTACTTC.

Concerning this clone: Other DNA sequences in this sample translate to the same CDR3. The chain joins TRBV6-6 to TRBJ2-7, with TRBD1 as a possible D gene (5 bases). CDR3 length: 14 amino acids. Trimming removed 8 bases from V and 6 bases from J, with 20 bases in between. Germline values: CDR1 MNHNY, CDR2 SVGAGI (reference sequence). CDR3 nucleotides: TGTGCCAGCGGTAGTACAGGACATCCCCCCGAGCAGTACTTC. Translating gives CASGSTGHPPEQYF.

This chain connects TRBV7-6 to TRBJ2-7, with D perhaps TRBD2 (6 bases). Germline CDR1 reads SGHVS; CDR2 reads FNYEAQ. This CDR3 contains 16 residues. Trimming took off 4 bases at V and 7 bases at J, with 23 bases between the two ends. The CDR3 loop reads CASSSVGVGGLWEQYF. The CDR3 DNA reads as TGTGCCAGCAGCTCGGTCGGAGTCGGAGGGCTGTGGGAGCAGTACTTC.

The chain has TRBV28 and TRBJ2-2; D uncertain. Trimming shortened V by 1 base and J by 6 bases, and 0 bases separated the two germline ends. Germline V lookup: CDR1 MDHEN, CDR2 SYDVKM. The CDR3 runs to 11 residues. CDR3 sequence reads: CASSLSGELFF. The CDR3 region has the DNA TGTGCCAGCAGTTTATCCGGGGAGCTGTTTTTT.

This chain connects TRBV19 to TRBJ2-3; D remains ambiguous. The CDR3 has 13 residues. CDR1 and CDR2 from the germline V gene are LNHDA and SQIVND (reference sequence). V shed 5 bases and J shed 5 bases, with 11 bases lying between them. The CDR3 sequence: CASSSPPQDTQYF. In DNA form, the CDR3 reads TGTGCCAGTAGTTCCCCCCCCCAAGATACGCAGTATTTT.

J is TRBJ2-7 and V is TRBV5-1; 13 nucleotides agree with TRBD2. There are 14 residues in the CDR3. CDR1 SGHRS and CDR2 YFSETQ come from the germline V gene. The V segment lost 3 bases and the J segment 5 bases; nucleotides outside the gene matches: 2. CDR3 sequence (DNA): TGCGCCAGCAGCTCAGGACTAGCGGGAGACGAGCAGTACTTC. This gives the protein CASSSGLAGDEQYF.

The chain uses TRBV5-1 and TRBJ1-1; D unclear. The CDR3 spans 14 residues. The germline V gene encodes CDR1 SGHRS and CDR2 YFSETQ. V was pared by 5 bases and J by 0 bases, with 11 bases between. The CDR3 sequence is CASRRDWMNTEAFF. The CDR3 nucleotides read TGCGCCAGCAGGCGAGATTGGATGAACACTGAAGCTTTCTTT.

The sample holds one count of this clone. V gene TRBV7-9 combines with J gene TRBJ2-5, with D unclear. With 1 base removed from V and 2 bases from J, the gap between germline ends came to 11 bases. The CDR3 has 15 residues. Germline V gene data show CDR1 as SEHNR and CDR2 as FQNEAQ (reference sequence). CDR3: CASSLGEYRQETQYF. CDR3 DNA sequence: TGTGCCAGCAGCTTAGGGGAATACCGTCAAGAGACCCAGTACTTC. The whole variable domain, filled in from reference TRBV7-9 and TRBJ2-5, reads DTGVSQNPRHKITKRGQNVTFRCDPISEHNRLYWYRQTLGQGPEFLTYFQNEAQLEKSRLLSDRFSAERPKGSFSTLEIQRTEQGDSAMYLCASSLGEYRQETQYFGPGTRLLVL.

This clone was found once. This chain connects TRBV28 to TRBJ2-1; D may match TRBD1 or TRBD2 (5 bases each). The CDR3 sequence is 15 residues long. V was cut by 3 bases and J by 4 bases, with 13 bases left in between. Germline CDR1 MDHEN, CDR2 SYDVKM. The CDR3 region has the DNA TGTGCCAGCAGTTTGGTCGGTGGGGGTTACAATGAGCAGTTCTTC. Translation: CASSLVGGGYNEQFF.